One and the same sample provided the 16 T cell receptor beta chains below, sequenced in a study of monozygotic twins with cystic fibrosis. This table comes from immunoSEQ multiplex PCR, and its TCRdb copy is limited to in-frame clones, with some not included. The table has over 20,000 clones, approximately 90% seen once. Sequencing was done on a sample of blood. These receptors were obtained from a girl aged 2-10 years with cystic fibrosis.

Comment on this clone: The junction does not match germline at one end; this may be a read error. The chain has TRBV7-9 and TRBJ2-7; a possible D gene is TRBD1 (6 bases). Germline-derived CDR1 and CDR2 are SEHNR and FQNEAQ (reference sequence). There are 13 residues in the CDR3. The CDR3 DNA sequence: TGTGCCAGCACCTTAACCGTAGGGGGCGAGCAGTACTTC. Translation: CASTLTVGGEQYF.

This chain joins TRBV27 and TRBJ1-6, with 11 bases lining up with TRBD1. The germline V gene has CDR1 MNHEY and CDR2 SMNVEV (reference sequence). The V and J ends lost 7 bases and 4 bases, in that order; junction bases with no gene match: 12. The CDR3 has 18 residues. CDR3 sequence: CASNRSGTGGNYNSPLHF. The CDR3 DNA follows: TGTGCCAGCAACAGGTCGGGGACAGGGGGTAATTATAATTCACCCCTCCACTTT.

The rearrangement joins TRBV7-2 to TRBJ1-1; D unresolved. The V end was cut by 2 bases, the J end by 5 bases, with 3 bases between. Germline lookup yields CDR1 SGHTA and CDR2 FQGNSA. This CDR3 spans 11 amino acids. The CDR3 loop reads CASSLRTEAFF. The CDR3 coding sequence is TGTGCCAGCAGCTTAAGAACTGAAGCTTTCTTT.

This clone has only a few counts. The genes are TRBV7-8 and TRBJ2-7, with D unclear. From germline, CDR1 is SGHVS and CDR2 FQNEAQ. The CDR3 has 14 residues. The germline V and J ends were trimmed by 4 bases and 11 bases, with 21 bases remaining between them. The DNA of the CDR3 is TGTGCCAGCAGCTCCCAAGCGAATCTCGACGTGGAGTACTTC. It is translated as CASSSQANLDVEYF.

The chain uses TRBV7-2 and TRBJ1-2; no reliable D call. The length of the CDR3 is 15 residues. The V end was cut by 1 base, the J end by 0 bases, with 9 bases between. Germline loops: CDR1 SGHTA, CDR2 FQGNSA. CDR3 sequence reads: CASSLDPAANYGYTF. DNA of the CDR3: TGTGCCAGCAGCTTAGATCCAGCAGCTAACTATGGCTACACCTTC. The full variable domain, with the rest looked up from reference TRBV7-2 and TRBJ1-2, is GAGVSQSPSNKVTEKGKDVELRCDPISGHTALYWYRQSLGQGLEFLIYFQGNSAPDKSGLPSDRFSAERTGGSVSTLTIQRTQQEDSAVYLCASSLDPAANYGYTFGSGTRLTVV.

The V gene is TRBV25-1, the J gene TRBJ2-2; D ambiguous. The CDR3 consists of 13 residues. V was cut by 2 bases and J by 7 bases, with 8 bases left in between. In germline, CDR1 is MGHDK, CDR2 SYGVNS. CDR3 in DNA: TGTGCCAGCAGTGAAGTACTAATCGGGGAGCTGTTTTTT. It specifies CASSEVLIGELFF.

This chain connects TRBV5-1 to TRBJ2-1, with a weak D call TRBD2 (6 bases). V was clipped by 0 bases and J by 7 bases, with 11 bases between them. The CDR3 runs 14 residues. The germline V gene has CDR1 SGHRS and CDR2 YFSETQ. CDR3 nucleotide sequence: TGCGCCAGCAGCTTGGCGGACTATTTTAATGAGCAGTTCTTC. Protein product: CASSLADYFNEQFF.

This chain joins TRBV5-1 and TRBJ1-2; D gene uncertain. The CDR3 length is 17 residues. Germline V gene lookup returns CDR1 SGHRS and CDR2 YFSETQ. V shed 4 bases and J shed 6 bases, with 25 bases lying between them. DNA of the CDR3: TGCGCCAGCAGCCCCGCTGTCGGAGGCGGCTCACGTAATGGCTACACCTTC. Its translation is CASSPAVGGGSRNGYTF.

The genes are TRBV5-1 and TRBJ1-2, with D perhaps TRBD1 (5 bases). There are 15 residues in the CDR3. Germline V gene lookup returns CDR1 SGHRS and CDR2 YFSETQ. Trimming pared 0 bases from V and 4 bases from J, leaving 13 bases between. CDR3 bases: TGCGCCAGCAGCTTGGTGGCAGGGTCGCTCTATGGCTACACCTTC. Translation: CASSLVAGSLYGYTF.

The chain joins TRBV27 to TRBJ1-1, with 9 bases that match TRBD1. There are 15 residues in the CDR3. Per the germline V gene, CDR1 is MNHEY and CDR2 is SMNVEV (reference sequence). V gave up 2 bases and J gave up 3 bases; unmatched junction bases: 4. In DNA, the CDR3 is TGTGCCAGCAGTTTAACGACAGGGGGGGACACTGAAGCTTTCTTT. Translated, it gives CASSLTTGGDTEAFF.

This clone has a single count. CDR3 bases: TGCGCCAGCAGCCCCTCGACAGGGCGAGGAACCGGGGAGCTGTTTTTT. This codes for CASSPSTGRGTGELFF. This chain connects TRBV5-1 to TRBJ2-2, with 7 bases matching TRBD1. V was pared by 4 bases and J by 5 bases, with 11 bases of the junction left unmatched. The germline V gene has CDR1 SGHRS and CDR2 YFSETQ. The CDR3 consists of 16 residues.

This clone was found once. The genes are TRBV9 and TRBJ1-1; D gene ambiguous. CDR1 is SGDLS and CDR2 is YYNGEE in the germline V gene. V lost 2 bases and J lost 3, with 14 bases in between. The CDR3 has 15 amino acids. This CDR3 is CASSVATGLHTEAFF. The DNA of the CDR3 is TGTGCCAGCAGCGTGGCGACGGGCCTACACACTGAAGCTTTCTTT.

The genes are TRBV4-3 and TRBJ2-1, with TRBD1 matching 8 bases. The germline V gene has CDR1 LGHNA and CDR2 YSLEER. CDR3 length: 15 amino acids. V was pared by 1 base and J by 8 bases, with 7 bases of the junction left unmatched. CDR3 sequence reads: CASSQVGTGVYEQFF. As DNA, the CDR3 is TGCGCCAGCAGCCAAGTCGGGACAGGCGTGTATGAGCAGTTCTTC.

This chain links TRBV30 with TRBJ1-4; 7 bases are a match to TRBD1. The CDR3 covers 16 residues. After removal of 2 bases from V and 7 bases from J, the junction contained 13 bases not matched to a gene. Germline-derived CDR1 and CDR2 are GTSNPN and SVGIG (reference sequence). The CDR3: CAWSTPRQGGSEKLFF. In DNA, the CDR3 is TGTGCCTGGAGTACTCCCCGACAGGGAGGAAGTGAAAAACTGTTTTTT.

The V call is TRBV7-2, the J call TRBJ2-2; 9 nucleotides match TRBD1. This CDR3 comprises 16 residues. J was trimmed by 7 bases and V by 0 bases; bases with no gene match: 6. Germline CDR1 is SGHTA and CDR2 is FQGNSA. CDR3 coding DNA: TGTGCCAGCAGCTTAGCAGGACAGGGGAGTAGCGGGGAGCTGTTTTTT. This sequence encodes CASSLAGQGSSGELFF.

V and J are TRBV7-9 and TRBJ1-5; D call uncertain. The CDR3 runs to 15 residues. Trimming cost V 5 bases and J 4 bases, with 15 bases left between them. CDR1 and CDR2 from the germline V gene are SEHNR and FQNEAQ (reference sequence). The chain's CDR3 is CASSASAVNNQPQHF. The CDR3 coding sequence is TGTGCCAGCAGCGCCTCTGCTGTAAATAATCAGCCCCAGCATTTT. Drawing the rest from reference TRBV7-9 and TRBJ1-5, the complete variable domain is DTGVSQNPRHKITKRGQNVTFRCDPISEHNRLYWYRQTLGQGPEFLTYFQNEAQLEKSRLLSDRFSAERPKGSFSTLEIQRTEQGDSAMYLCASSASAVNNQPQHFGDGTRLSIL.